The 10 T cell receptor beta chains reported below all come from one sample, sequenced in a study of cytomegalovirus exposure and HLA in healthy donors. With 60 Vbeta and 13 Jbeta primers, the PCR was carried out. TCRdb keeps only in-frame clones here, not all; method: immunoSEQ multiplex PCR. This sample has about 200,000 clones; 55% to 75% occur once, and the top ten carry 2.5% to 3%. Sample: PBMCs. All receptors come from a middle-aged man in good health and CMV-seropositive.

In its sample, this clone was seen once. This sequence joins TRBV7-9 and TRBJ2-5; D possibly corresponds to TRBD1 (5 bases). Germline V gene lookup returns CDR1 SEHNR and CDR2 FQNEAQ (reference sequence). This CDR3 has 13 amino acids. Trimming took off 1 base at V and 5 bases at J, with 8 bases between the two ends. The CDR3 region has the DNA TGTGCCAGCAGCTTAGTAGGGGCGGAGACCCAGTACTTC. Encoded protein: CASSLVGAETQYF.

The CDR3 is CASSPYNQPQHF. The CDR3 DNA follows: TGTGCCAGCAGCCCTTACAATCAGCCCCAGCATTTT. The chain employs TRBV7-6 and TRBJ1-5; no definite D call. Germline CDR1 and CDR2: SGHVS and FNYEAQ. The V gene lost 5 bases and the J gene lost 3 bases, with 5 bases spanning the gap. The CDR3 is 12 residues long.

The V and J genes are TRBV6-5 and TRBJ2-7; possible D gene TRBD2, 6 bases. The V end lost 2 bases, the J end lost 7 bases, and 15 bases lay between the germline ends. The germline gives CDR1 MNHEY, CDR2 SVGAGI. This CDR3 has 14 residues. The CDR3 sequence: CASSYQAGPWEQYF. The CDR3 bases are TGTGCCAGCAGTTACCAAGCGGGCCCGTGGGAGCAGTACTTC.

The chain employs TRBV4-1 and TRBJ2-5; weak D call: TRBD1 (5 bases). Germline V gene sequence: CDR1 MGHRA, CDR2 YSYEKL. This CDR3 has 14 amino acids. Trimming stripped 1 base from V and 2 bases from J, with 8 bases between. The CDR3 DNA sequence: TGCGCCAGCAGCCAAGGGGGCGGACAAGAGACCCAGTACTTC. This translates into CASSQGGGQETQYF.

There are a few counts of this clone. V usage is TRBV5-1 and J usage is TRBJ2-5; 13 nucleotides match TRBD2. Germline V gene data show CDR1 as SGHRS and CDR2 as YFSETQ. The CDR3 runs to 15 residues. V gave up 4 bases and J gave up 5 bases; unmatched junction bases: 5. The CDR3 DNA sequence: TGCGCCAGCAGCCTCGGGACTAGCGGGGCGGAGACCCAGTACTTC. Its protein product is CASSLGTSGAETQYF.

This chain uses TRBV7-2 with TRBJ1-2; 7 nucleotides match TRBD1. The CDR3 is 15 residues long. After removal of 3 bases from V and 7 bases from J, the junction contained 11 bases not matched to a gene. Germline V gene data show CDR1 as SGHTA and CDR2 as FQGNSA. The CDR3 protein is CASSFFVGDRGGYTF. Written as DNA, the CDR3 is TGTGCCAGCAGCTTTTTTGTCGGGGACAGAGGTGGCTACACCTTC.

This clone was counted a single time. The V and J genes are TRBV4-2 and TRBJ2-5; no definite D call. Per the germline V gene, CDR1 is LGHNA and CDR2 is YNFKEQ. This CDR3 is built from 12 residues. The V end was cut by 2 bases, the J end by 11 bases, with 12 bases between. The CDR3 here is CASSQTGTMQYF. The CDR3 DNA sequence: TGTGCCAGCAGCCAAACCGGTACTATGCAGTACTTC.

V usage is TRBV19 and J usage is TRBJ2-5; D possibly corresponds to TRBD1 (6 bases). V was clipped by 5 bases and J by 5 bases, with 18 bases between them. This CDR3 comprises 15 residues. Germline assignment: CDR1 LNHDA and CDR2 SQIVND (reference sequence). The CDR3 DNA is TGTGCCAGTAGTGACTCCGGACAGTGGGGGGAGACCCAGTACTTC. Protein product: CASSDSGQWGETQYF.

CDR3 amino acids: CASSSRRNEKLFF. CDR3 nucleotide sequence: TGCGCCAGCAGCTCAAGGAGAAATGAAAAACTGTTTTTT. This chain joins TRBV5-1 and TRBJ1-4; D gene ambiguous. CDR1 is SGHRS, CDR2 YFSETQ, per germline. The CDR3 contains 13 residues. V lost 3 bases, J lost 5 bases, and 8 bases lay in between.

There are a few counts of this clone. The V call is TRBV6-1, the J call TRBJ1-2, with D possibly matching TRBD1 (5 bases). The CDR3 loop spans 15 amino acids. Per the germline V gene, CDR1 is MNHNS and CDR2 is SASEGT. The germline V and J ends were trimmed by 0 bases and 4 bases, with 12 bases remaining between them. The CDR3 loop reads CASSEAERGGYGYTF. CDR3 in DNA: TGTGCCAGCAGTGAAGCCGAAAGGGGTGGCTATGGCTACACCTTC.